This is a list of T cell receptor beta chains from one sample in a study of T cells in Graves' hyperthyroidism and ophthalmopathy. Each CDR3 protein gets one entry after TCRdb re-called the multiplex PCR reads with MiXCR. The data contain approximately 600,000 distinct CDR3 sequences, approximately 15% of them seen just once; the ten biggest clones take up 5.8%. The specimen sequenced was blood. All receptors derive from a woman aged 25 to 45 with Graves' hyperthyroidism that later progressed to Graves' ophthalmopathy. CDR3s include the opening cysteine and the closing phenylalanine or tryptophan.

TRBV6-1	TRBJ1-6	CASNPDSHLGGYNSPLHF
TRBV7-9	TRBJ2-7	CASSLAGERNEQYF
TRBV7-3	TRBJ2-1	CASSSHSLGEQFF
TRBV24-1	TRBJ2-3	CATNDRLGDTQYF
TRBV12-3/TRBV12-4	TRBJ1-4	CASSLGQGNEKLFF
TRBV3-1	TRBJ2-5	CASSQVVGEVTQYF
TRBV4-3	TRBJ2-5	CASSHPCLAGGETQYF
TRBV19	TRBJ1-5	CASSIVGNSNQPQHF
TRBV6-2/TRBV6-3	TRBJ2-7	CASSGLAGVPHEQYF
TRBV6-1	TRBJ2-2	CASREGNTGELFF
TRBV28	TRBJ2-7	CASSPGLAGGDYEQYF
TRBV20-1	TRBJ2-1	CSARIAGVNNEQFF
TRBV19	TRBJ2-1	CASSITQVNEQFF
TRBV18	TRBJ2-5	CASSPGRGKQETQYF
TRBV29-1	TRBJ2-1	CSVEVWTGHSYNEQFF
TRBV29-1	TRBJ2-5	CSVGSRLAEETQYF
TRBV4-1	TRBJ2-1	CASSLRDRDYNEQFF
TRBV5-8	TRBJ2-3	CASSGRGSRTDTQYF
TRBV4-1	TRBJ2-6	CASSQPEYSGANVLTF
TRBV15	TRBJ2-1	CATSRDSPAAGGFYNEQFF
TRBV20-1	TRBJ1-1	CSAIWVNTEAFF
TRBV30	TRBJ2-1	CACTLTSGSYNEQFF
TRBV13	TRBJ2-1	CASSLEGRTVEQFF
TRBV12-5	TRBJ1-2	CASGQLPYGYTF
TRBV7-9	TRBJ2-3	CASSPGASLTDTQYF
TRBV6-1	TRBJ2-3	CASRKGTGSTDTQYF
TRBV3-1	TRBJ1-1	CASSQGQGGSEAFF
TRBV27	TRBJ2-5	CASSPGDGQETQYF
TRBV20-1	TRBJ2-1	CSAYSQSPYNEQFF
TRBV7-2	TRBJ2-1	CASSLASSGRYNEQFF
TRBV19	TRBJ1-4	CASSSPRGLREKLFF
TRBV7-8	TRBJ2-3	CASSYGLASTDTQYF
TRBV12-3/TRBV12-4	TRBJ1-1	CASSLALAGYLNTEAFF
TRBV28	TRBJ2-1	CASSLGQVNNEQFF
TRBV30	TRBJ2-7	CAWSVGAGFSSEQYF
TRBV6-1	TRBJ1-5	CASSADFNQPQHF
TRBV27	TRBJ2-3	CASGLWAGGTDTQYF
TRBV12-3/TRBV12-4	TRBJ2-7	CASTFVGTQPYEQYF
TRBV12-3/TRBV12-4	TRBJ2-5	CASFTASAETQYF
TRBV10-3	TRBJ2-7	CAISVYGTTNYEQYF
TRBV19	TRBJ1-2	CASSIDPNLHYGYTF
TRBV10-2	TRBJ1-1	CASSANAGAEAFF
TRBV27	TRBJ2-5	CASSPIQGASLAETQYF
TRBV2	TRBJ2-1	CASSEGQNSDEQFF
TRBV29-1	TRBJ2-5	CSGTTRFGASIETQYF
TRBV6-5	TRBJ1-6	CASSYSGAGVSPLHF
TRBV19	TRBJ1-5	CASLPGDRGGQPQHF
TRBV20-1	TRBJ2-7	CSAPDFRGGRMSYEQYF
TRBV6-1	TRBJ1-5	CASTADNGNQPQHF
TRBV2	TRBJ2-3	CASRYRVAQYF
TRBV18	TRBJ1-1	CASSPGPVMNTEAFF
TRBV12-3/TRBV12-4	TRBJ1-1	CASSLSRKAFF
TRBV7-6	TRBJ1-1	CASSSEGPMNTEAFF
TRBV27	TRBJ2-7	CASSFSVNSYEQYF
TRBV28	TRBJ1-5	CASQGIQPQHF
TRBV11-3	TRBJ2-1	CASSPGTSVYNEQFF
TRBV7-3	TRBJ2-3	CASSPKAGTSGRARDTQYF
TRBV3-1	TRBJ2-6	CASSQAGQGASGANVLTF
TRBV7-2	TRBJ1-6	CASSGSGTGNSPLHF